This T cell receptor beta chain comes out of a study of CD8+CD57+ T cells in acquired aplastic anemia. According to the study, genomic DNA was the template for TCR beta VDJ and CDR3 profiling. One entry per CDR3 protein, called by TCRdb with MiXCR from the reads. The table has 400,000 to 450,000 distinct CDR3 sequences, around 72% seen once; the top ten hold less than 4%. Remarks on this clonotype: Germline and junction disagree at one end, which may indicate a read error.

This CDR3 has 15 amino acids. The germline gives CDR1 SGHDN, CDR2 FVKESK. The TCR originated in a human donor in good health, serving as a control. The source material was sorted CD4+, CD8+, or CD8+CD57+ T cells (not recorded which) from PBMCs. This chain connects TRBV14 to TRBJ2-3, with TRBD2 identical over 9 bases. The CDR3 bases are TGTGCTAGCACCCTAACAAGCGGGGGGCCAGATACGCAGTATTTT. Encoded protein: CASTLTSGGPDTQYF.